One sample yielded the 20 T cell receptor beta chains listed below, sequenced in a study of shared clonotypes between healthy human individuals. Profiled with immunoSEQ multiplex PCR; TCRdb holds only in-frame clones, not every one. The sample consists of roughly 640,000 clones, roughly 70% of them appearing once. The sequencing sample was made of memory CD4+ T cells sorted from blood. The subset denotes: CD45RA-negative fraction. These receptors all come from a woman under 40 in good health.

The genes are TRBV7-2 and TRBJ1-1, with TRBD1 matching over 10 bases. The CDR3 has 15 residues. With 5 bases clipped from V and 4 bases from J, the junction kept 7 bases outside the gene matches. CDR1 is SGHTA, CDR2 FQGNSA, per germline. The chain's CDR3 is CASSVGRQGATEAFF. CDR3 coding DNA: TGTGCCAGCAGCGTCGGGAGACAGGGGGCCACTGAAGCTTTCTTT.

The chain has TRBV5-1 and TRBJ2-1; D ambiguous. Germline lookup yields CDR1 SGHRS and CDR2 YFSETQ. V was shortened by 0 bases and J by 0 bases, with 7 bases between the two germline ends. The CDR3 sequence is 15 residues long. The CDR3: CASSLGADSYNEQFF. DNA of the CDR3: TGCGCCAGCAGCTTGGGAGCAGACTCCTACAATGAGCAGTTCTTC. The whole variable domain, remainder taken from reference TRBV5-1 and TRBJ2-1, is KAGVTQTPRYLIKTRGQQVTLSCSPISGHRSVSWYQQTPGQGLQFLFEYFSETQRNKGNFPGRFSGRQFSNSRSEMNVSTLELGDSALYLCASSLGADSYNEQFFGPGTRLTVL.

The CDR3 DNA reads TGTGCCAGCAGTGAAGGGGGCACCTACGAGCAGTACTTC. It encodes CASSEGGTYEQYF. The chain links TRBV6-1 to TRBJ2-7, with D maybe TRBD1 (5 bases). The germline V gene has CDR1 MNHNS and CDR2 SASEGT. This CDR3 comprises 13 residues. Trimming took off 1 base at V and 2 bases at J, with 6 bases between the two ends.

CDR3 loop: CASSREPFGPDTQYF. CDR3 sequence (DNA): TGTGCCAGCAGCCGAGAGCCGTTCGGGCCAGATACGCAGTATTTT. The chain employs TRBV7-9 and TRBJ2-3; D not certain. The CDR3 consists of 15 residues. The V end was cut by 5 bases, the J end by 4 bases, with 16 bases between. The V gene's germline CDR1 is SEHNR and CDR2 FQNEAQ (reference sequence).

V gene TRBV4-1 combines with J gene TRBJ2-1; the D is unclear. V gave up 1 base and J gave up 5 bases, with 9 bases separating them. The CDR3 is 14 amino acids. The germline CDR1 and CDR2 sequences are MGHRA and YSYEKL. The DNA of the CDR3 is TGCGCCAGCAGCCAAGTGACCGAGCACAATGAGCAGTTCTTC. This gives the protein CASSQVTEHNEQFF.

This clone was seen only once. The chain joins TRBV27 to TRBJ2-5, with no clear D. The germline V gene has CDR1 MNHEY and CDR2 SMNVEV (reference sequence). Between the trimmed V and J ends, which lost 5 bases and 5 bases, there was a span of 12 bases. The CDR3 has 13 residues. Here the CDR3 DNA reads TGTGCCAGCAGTACCCGAGCGTGGGAGACCCAGTACTTC. Protein: CASSTRAWETQYF.

V is TRBV11-2 and J is TRBJ2-5, with D tentatively TRBD2 (5 bases). The J call may be mistaken, given a closer DNA end match to TRBJ2-7. The V gene's germline CDR1 is SGHAT and CDR2 FQNNGV. This CDR3 region has 12 residues. The CDR3 nucleotides read TGTGCCAGCAGCTTGCCGGGATACGAGCAGTACTTC. Protein product: CASSLPGYEQYF.

The chain employs TRBV7-7 and TRBJ2-5; D unclear. V shed 1 base and J shed 3 bases, with 9 bases lying between them. The germline CDR1 and CDR2 sequences are SSHAT and FNYEAQ (reference sequence). The CDR3 contains 14 residues. CDR3: CASSLGLVEETQYF. The CDR3 DNA is TGTGCCAGCAGCTTAGGCCTAGTTGAAGAGACCCAGTACTTC.

V is TRBV6-5 and J is TRBJ1-1; D is unresolved. This CDR3 region has 14 residues. CDR1 and CDR2 (germline): MNHEY, SVGAGI. Trimming pared 2 bases from V and 0 bases from J, leaving 7 bases between. CDR3 nucleotide sequence: TGTGCCAGCAGTTACCAAGCCATGAACACTGAAGCTTTCTTT. This encodes CASSYQAMNTEAFF.

The V gene is TRBV18, the J gene TRBJ1-2, with 7 bases identical to TRBD1. The CDR3 sequence is 16 residues long. The germline CDR1 and CDR2 sequences are KGHSH and LQKENI. The trim removed 1 base at V and 4 bases at J, leaving 9 bases unmatched. The CDR3 sequence is CASSPREGALIYGYTF. Written as DNA, the CDR3 is TGTGCCAGCTCACCACGGGAGGGGGCGCTTATCTATGGCTACACCTTC.

The chain is built from TRBV6-6 and TRBJ1-1; D possibly corresponds to TRBD1 (6 bases). Germline V gene data show CDR1 as MNHNY and CDR2 as SVGAGI (reference sequence). Trimming left V 5 bases short and J 4 bases short, with 11 bases between. This CDR3 spans 13 amino acids. CDR3 in amino acids: CASSRTGLTEAFF. The CDR3, as DNA: TGTGCCAGCAGTCGTACAGGGCTCACTGAAGCTTTCTTT.

The CDR3 region has the DNA TGTGCCAGCACCCGGGGCAGGGGGCGTGGGGCCAACGTCCTGACTTTC. Its protein product is CASTRGRGRGANVLTF. J is TRBJ2-6 and V is TRBV28; 8 bases line up with TRBD1. The germline CDR1 and CDR2 sequences are MDHEN and SYDVKM. Unmatched junction bases numbered 8, after V lost 7 bases and J lost 3 bases. The CDR3 contains 16 residues.

The chain is built from TRBV27 and TRBJ2-1; 10 bases align to TRBD2. The CDR3 consists of 15 residues. With 5 bases clipped from V and 6 bases from J, the junction kept 7 bases outside the gene matches. CDR1 and CDR2 (germline): MNHEY, SMNVEV (reference sequence). Here the CDR3 reads CASSPGTSAINEQFF. CDR3 nucleotides: TGTGCCAGCAGTCCAGGGACTAGCGCGATCAATGAGCAGTTCTTC.

This clone was observed many times. This chain links TRBV6-1 with TRBJ1-4, with D uncertain. The germline V gene encodes CDR1 MNHNS and CDR2 SASEGT. CDR3 length: 16 amino acids. The V gene lost 0 bases and the J gene lost 7 bases, with 15 bases spanning the gap. This chain's CDR3 is CASSEAPGGRGEKLFF. The CDR3 region has the DNA TGTGCCAGCAGTGAAGCCCCGGGTGGGCGAGGTGAAAAACTGTTTTTT.

The sample holds a few counts of this clone. The chain is built from TRBV11-2 and TRBJ2-2; the D gene is possibly TRBD1 (6 bases). Trimming took off 4 bases at V and 6 bases at J, with 9 bases between the two ends. The CDR3 sequence is 13 residues long. The germline V gene has CDR1 SGHAT and CDR2 FQNNGV. CDR3 in DNA: TGTGCCAGCAGCTCTACAGGGTCCGGGGAGCTGTTTTTT. Residues: CASSSTGSGELFF.

The gene calls are TRBV25-1 and TRBJ2-5; 11 nucleotides align to TRBD1. V dropped 5 bases and J dropped 5; count of bases not matched to a gene: 7. The CDR3 runs 15 residues. In germline, CDR1 is MGHDK, CDR2 SYGVNS. The CDR3 loop is CASSPGTGGWETQYF. In DNA form, the CDR3 reads TGTGCCAGCAGTCCCGGGACAGGGGGTTGGGAGACCCAGTACTTC. Together with reference TRBV25-1 and TRBJ2-5, the CDR3 gives the full variable domain: EADIYQTPRYLVIGTGKKITLECSQTMGHDKMYWYQQDPGMELHLIHYSYGVNSTEKGDLSSESTVSRIRTEHFPLTLESARPSHTSQYLCASSPGTGGWETQYFGPGTRLLVL.

The chain joins TRBV5-1 to TRBJ1-2; 7 bases are a match to TRBD1. The CDR3 loop spans 12 amino acids. Unmatched junction bases numbered 3, after V lost 3 bases and J lost 7 bases. In germline, CDR1 is SGHRS, CDR2 YFSETQ. The CDR3 protein is CASSWTGVGYTF. The CDR3 nucleotides read TGCGCCAGCAGCTGGACAGGTGTTGGCTACACCTTC. Using reference TRBV5-1 and TRBJ1-2 for the parts outside the CDR3, the full variable domain is KAGVTQTPRYLIKTRGQQVTLSCSPISGHRSVSWYQQTPGQGLQFLFEYFSETQRNKGNFPGRFSGRQFSNSRSEMNVSTLELGDSALYLCASSWTGVGYTFGSGTRLTVV.

The chain is built from TRBV6-6 and TRBJ2-7; no reliable D call. The V gene's germline CDR1 is MNHNY and CDR2 SVGAGI (reference sequence). The CDR3 covers 13 residues. V lost 0 bases and J lost 6, with 9 bases in between. The CDR3, as DNA: TGTGCCAGCAGTTACTCTGGCGAGTCCGAGCAGTACTTC. Protein sequence: CASSYSGESEQYF.

This clone was seen a handful of times. The chain joins TRBV5-5 to TRBJ1-1, with TRBD1 identical over 8 bases. Losses at the gene ends were 4 bases for V and 1 base for J; bases not matched to a gene: 6. Germline V gene sequence: CDR1 SGHKS, CDR2 YYEKEE (reference sequence). CDR3 size: 15 residues. The CDR3 loop reads CASSPTGQENTEAFF. CDR3 in DNA: TGTGCCAGCAGCCCCACGGGACAGGAGAACACTGAAGCTTTCTTT.

The rearrangement joins TRBV29-1 to TRBJ1-2, with unresolved D. Germline-derived CDR1 and CDR2 are SQVTM and ANQGSEA. The CDR3 runs to 12 residues. The V gene lost 6 bases and the J gene lost 7 bases, with 15 bases spanning the gap. CDR3 sequence: CSVMQVTGGYTF. As DNA, the CDR3 is TGCAGCGTCATGCAGGTGACTGGTGGCTACACCTTC.